The present T cell receptor beta chain was sequenced within a study of blood T cell repertoires in COVID-19. For the study at large: Both acute and convalescent COVID-19 samples were obtained from the United States, Italy and Spain. PBMCs, B-cell-depleted T cells, or T cells were the source of the cDNA or gDNA that made up the material.

Per the authors' pipeline: Reference gene primer amplification in the assay estimated nucleated cell counts. Method: immunoSEQ multiplex PCR; TCRdb's copy keeps in-frame clones and lacks some. The DNA gave D and trimming, while V, J and clone size come from that table. The sample records 150,000 to 200,000 clones, approximately 88% being singletons. CDR1 and CDR2 from the germline V gene are SNHLY and FYNNEI. Between the trimmed V and J ends, which lost 7 bases and 4 bases, there was a span of 13 bases. CDR3 length: 13 residues. Sequenced: peripheral blood. V usage is TRBV2 and J usage is TRBJ1-2; no definite D call. This TCR derives from a woman aged 55-70 years who had recovered from COVID-19. CDR3 sequence: CASNPGGSYGYTF. CDR3 nucleotides: TGTGCCAGCAACCCCGGAGGGTCCTATGGCTACACCTTC.